Detailed here is one T cell receptor (beta chain). Its antigen is not known. Trimming removed 5 bases from V and 2 bases from J; junction bases left unmatched: 6. The CDR3 sequence is 15 residues long. Germline CDR1 reads SGHTA; CDR2 reads FQGNSA. This record comes from a study of cytomegalovirus exposure and HLA in healthy donors. Looking at the study overall: From 190 million or so T cells, an earlier analysis saw roughly 120 million unique TCR beta sequences. The study's findings and limits: Under in vitro conditions, a few CMV-associated chains were confirmed as specific for CMV antigens. Researchers catalogued roughly 170 TCR beta chains as cytomegalovirus-associated.

PCR used 60 Vbeta primers and 13 Jbeta primers. Only in-frame clones appear in the TCRdb table, and some are missing; sequencing was by immunoSEQ multiplex PCR. The data contain about 250,000 clones, roughly two thirds of them singletons. This clonotype originated in a female donor in good health and CMV-seronegative. Sequenced sample: PBMCs. The chain carries TRBV7-2 and TRBJ2-1; 7 bases fit TRBD2. The chain's CDR3 is CASSPRDYAYNEQFF. The DNA of the CDR3 is TGTGCCAGCAGCCCCCGGGACTACGCCTACAATGAGCAGTTCTTC. The full variable domain, rest sourced from reference TRBV7-2 and TRBJ2-1, is GAGVSQSPSNKVTEKGKDVELRCDPISGHTALYWYRQSLGQGLEFLIYFQGNSAPDKSGLPSDRFSAERTGGSVSTLTIQRTQQEDSAVYLCASSPRDYAYNEQFFGPGTRLTVL.